This TCR beta chain was found in a study of cytomegalovirus exposure and HLA in healthy donors. General observations from the study: Information on immune exposure was restricted to one variable (CMV serostatus). TCR beta chains numbering some 160 were designated cytomegalovirus-associated.

Each donor's status was that of a healthy bone marrow donor. V lost 5 bases to trimming and J lost 3 bases, with 10 bases between them. In germline, CDR1 is GTSNPN, CDR2 SVGIG (reference sequence). The CDR3 is 12 residues long. PCR amplification relied on 60 Vbeta primers (plus 13 Jbeta primers). Data came from immunoSEQ multiplex PCR; TCRdb stores just in-frame clones and leaves some out. The sample contains about 140,000 clones, almost 80% of which appear only once. About this clone itself: Antigen specificity is unknown.

Input material: PBMCs. This sequence was found in a young man in good health and CMV-seronegative. The V call is TRBV30, the J call TRBJ1-2; D may be TRBD1 (5 bases). CDR3 sequence: CAWAAGDYGYTF. CDR3 sequence (DNA): TGTGCCTGGGCGGCGGGGGACTATGGCTACACCTTC.